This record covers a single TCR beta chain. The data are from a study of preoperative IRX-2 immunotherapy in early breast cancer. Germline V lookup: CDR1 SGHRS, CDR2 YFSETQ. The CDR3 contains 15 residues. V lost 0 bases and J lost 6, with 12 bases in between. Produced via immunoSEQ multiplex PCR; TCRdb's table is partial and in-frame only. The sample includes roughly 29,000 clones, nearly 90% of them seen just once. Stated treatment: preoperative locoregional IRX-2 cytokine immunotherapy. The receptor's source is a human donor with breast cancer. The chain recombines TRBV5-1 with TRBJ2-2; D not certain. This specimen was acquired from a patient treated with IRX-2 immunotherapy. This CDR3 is CASSLEVLVSGELFF. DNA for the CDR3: TGCGCCAGCAGCTTGGAGGTATTAGTATCCGGGGAGCTGTTTTTT. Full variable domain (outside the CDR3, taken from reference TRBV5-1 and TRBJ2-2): KAGVTQTPRYLIKTRGQQVTLSCSPISGHRSVSWYQQTPGQGLQFLFEYFSETQRNKGNFPGRFSGRQFSNSRSEMNVSTLELGDSALYLCASSLEVLVSGELFFGEGSRLTVL.